This T cell receptor (beta chain) was sequenced for a study of regulatory T cells in long-lasting Graves disease. J was trimmed by 3 bases and V by 3 bases; bases with no gene match: 5. The CDR3 spans 16 residues. CDR1 is MGHDK and CDR2 is SYGVNS in the germline V gene. For TCR beta, libraries came from iRepertoire HTBI primers and Arm-PCR of CDR3 regions. TCRdb itself ran the multiplex PCR reads through MiXCR, one entry per CDR3 protein. The table records roughly 700,000 distinct CDR3 sequences, 25% to 30% of them present only once. Sample time point: persistent/refractory GD, antithyroid drugs over 5 years with positive TRAb. With RNA extracted from PBMCs as input, the TCR library was made.

This specimen was peripheral blood mononuclear cells (PBMCs), taken when the disease was refractory, from a patient treated with antithyroid drugs. The chain uses TRBV25-1 and TRBJ2-2, with 9 bases that match TRBD1. This TCR was recovered from a female donor with Graves disease. CDR3 in amino acids: CASSDPGTGYTGELFF. The CDR3 DNA follows: TGTGCCAGCAGTGATCCCGGGACAGGGTACACCGGGGAGCTGTTTTTT.